This T cell receptor (beta chain) appears in the sequencing data of a study of T-cell reconstitution after alpha-beta-depleted transplantation in children. Germline V gene data show CDR1 as SNHLY and CDR2 as FYNNEI. The CDR3 sequence is 17 residues long. J gave up 1 base and V 4 bases, and 11 bases lay outside the gene matches. It was with unique molecular identifiers that the TCRbeta library was prepared. TCRdb reprocessed the PCR reads via MiXCR and lists one record per CDR3 protein. The sample shows about 540,000 distinct CDR3 sequences, approximately 20% of them seen only once. Specimen: PBMCs from the stem cell graft donor, collected from the stem cell graft. The J gene is TRBJ2-7, the V gene TRBV2, with 9 bases fitting TRBD2. This receptor was obtained from a human donor who donated a stem cell graft to a child with acute lymphoblastic leukemia. For the CDR3, the DNA is TGTGCCAGCAGTGTCATAACTAGCGGGCGCCGGTCCTACGAGCAGTACTTC. This encodes CASSVITSGRRSYEQYF.